One TCR beta chain is described in this entry. The target antigen is unknown. These data are taken from a study of cytomegalovirus exposure and HLA in healthy donors. Study results and limitations: About 87% or about 30% of the time was how often most TCR beta V segments were productive, according to an earlier analysis. Analysis was performed later, and it showed HLA-associated TCR beta chains to be more clonally expanded than equally common others. The study assumed roughly uniform donor sequencing depth for presence/absence analyses.

PCR primers comprised 60 Vbeta and 13 Jbeta primers. Some clones are missing from TCRdb's copy, which holds only in-frame ones; the method was immunoSEQ multiplex PCR. The repertoire holds 85,000 to 130,000 clones, with 75% to 85% as singletons. Trimming left V 6 bases short and J 3 bases short, with 4 bases between. Germline assignment: CDR1 MDHEN and CDR2 SYDVKM. The CDR3 has 11 residues. The sample was PBMCs. This rearrangement joins TRBV28 to TRBJ2-3; D is unresolved. The TCR originated in a woman aged 18 to 35 in good health and CMV-seronegative. The CDR3 nucleotides read TGTGCCAGCAGCCTAACAGATACGCAGTATTTT. Translating gives CASSLTDTQYF.